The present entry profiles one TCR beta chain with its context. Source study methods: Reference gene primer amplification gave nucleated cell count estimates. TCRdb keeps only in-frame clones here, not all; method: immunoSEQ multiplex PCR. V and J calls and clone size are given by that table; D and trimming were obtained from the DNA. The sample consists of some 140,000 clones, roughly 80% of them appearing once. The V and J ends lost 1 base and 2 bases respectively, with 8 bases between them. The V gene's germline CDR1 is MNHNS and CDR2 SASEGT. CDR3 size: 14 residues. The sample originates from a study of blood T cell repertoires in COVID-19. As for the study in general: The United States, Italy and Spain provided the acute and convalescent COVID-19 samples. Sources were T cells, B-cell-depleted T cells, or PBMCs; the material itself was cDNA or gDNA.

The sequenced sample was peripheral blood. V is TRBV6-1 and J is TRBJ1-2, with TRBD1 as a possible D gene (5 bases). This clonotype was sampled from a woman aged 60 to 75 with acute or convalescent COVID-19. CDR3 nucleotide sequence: TGTGCCAGCAGTGAAGGGACATGGAACTATGGCTACACCTTC. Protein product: CASSEGTWNYGYTF.